This T cell receptor (beta chain) was identified during a study of T cells in Graves' hyperthyroidism and ophthalmopathy (dated by TCRdb to the late 2010s). A note on the overall study: Peripheral blood was collected at initial diagnosis, before any treatment. The roughly 91 discovery patients were randomly divided into training and test sets at a 7:3 ratio. Thyroid tissue and blood T-cell repertoires from roughly six Graves' hyperthyroidism patients were also compared in the study. According to the paper, TCR Vbeta CDR3 sequencing was carried out on around 140 peripheral blood samples, which came from under 50 ophthalmopathy, 75 or so hyperthyroidism and roughly 17 progressor patients. After sampling, hyperthyroidism patients received methimazole starting at 30 mg daily, and ophthalmopathy patients received high-dose intravenous methylprednisolone. Prospective prediction of ophthalmopathy was tested in an independent validation cohort of 18 hyperthyroidism patients and 15 to 17 patients who later progressed to ophthalmopathy. To identify TCR V-J signatures that set the groups apart, the researchers used a discovery cohort of 90 to 100 patients, made up of 43 with Graves' ophthalmopathy and some 60 with stable Graves' hyperthyroidism.

The TCR beta CDR3 regions were amplified from RNA transcripts. The TCR CDR3 was subjected to a first round of RT-PCR using the HTBI primer set and the Qiagen OneStep RT-PCR kit. The libraries were constructed in a second round of multiplex PCR and then size-selected and purified. Sequencing of the libraries was done on an Illumina HiSeq2000 using paired-end 100 bp reads. Turning to the authors' computational methods: SOAPnuke was used to process the raw data, removing reads that contained adapters or uncalled bases, had a mean Phred below 15, or lacked an exact match to the constant primer or identifier. COPE v1.2.5 was used to merge high-quality paired reads, and clonotypes were defined as unique nucleotide sequences. MiTCR v1.1 was used to align clonotypes to the IMGT TRBV, TRBD and TRBJ reference segments. The analysis was restricted to V-J combinations with a frequency above 0.0001, which together covered about 99% of the repertoires. The TCS score was defined as F50 (clonal expansion) divided by E x V (chaos), with BLOSUM62-based TCRdist calculated between CDR3 peptides within each V-J. Welch's t-statistics and random forest reduced fewer than 550 V-J features to some 14, which were used in a naive Bayes classifier (R e1071). TCRdb reprocessing: public reads trimmed at Q25 with fastp, clones called with MiXCR, in-frame beta chains kept. Here each entry gathers all rows of one CDR3 protein and keeps the most common genes and DNA. The V and J calls come from TCRdb's annotation, not from the publication. The sample data list 300,000 or so distinct CDR3 sequences, and over 15% of these were observed just once. 49% of the sample belongs to the ten largest clones.

From cysteine to phenylalanine, the CDR3 is 17 amino acids long. The only DNA kept is the CDR3, 51 bases in frame from the first base. CDR1 and CDR2 were assigned from the germline V gene (reference sequence) as MNHEY and SMNVEV. V ends up 0 bases short and J 2 bases short, with an unmatched junction base count of 5. Results the study describes overall, beyond this receptor: A 13 V-J signature model separated ophthalmopathy from stable hyperthyroidism, with roughly 88% sensitivity and 81% to 83% specificity in cross-validation and 80%/75% in testing. Sample size was not statistically predetermined, and investigators were not blinded to group allocation. Most expanded thyroid clonotypes (frequency above 0.001) were also detected in blood, suggesting blood repertoires may reflect thyroid immune responses. In validation, the model predicted progression to ophthalmopathy with over 60% sensitivity and approximately 74% specificity, a median of approximately 6.7 months before onset.

Graves' hyperthyroidism was defined as stable when no progression to ophthalmopathy occurred over 18 months of follow-up. Hyperthyroidism patients were aged 18 to 65 years and newly diagnosed, with disease duration of less than 2 months. Exclusion was applied to patients with uncontrolled infections, other autoimmune diseases, pregnancy or lactation. Diagnoses relied on clinical symptoms, serum thyroxine and TRAb, thyroid ultrasound and orbital computed tomography. PBMCs were isolated from more than 8 ml of fresh peripheral blood by Ficoll-Paque density gradient centrifugation. Total RNA was extracted using Trizol reagent, and RNA quality was assessed on an Agilent 2100 Bioanalyzer. This clonotype was observed a handful of times. What this receptor recognizes is not known. Qualities for individual bases were not recorded, and no much larger clone is one base off.

The source is a woman between 50 and 59 years old with Graves' hyperthyroidism. Sequenced input: blood. The V and J genes are TRBV27 and TRBJ2-5; 11 nucleotides in the junction match TRBD2. The nucleotide sequence reads TGTGCCAGCAGTTTATCCCCTAGCGGGGGGCCTCAAGAGACCCAGTACTTC. Protein translation: CASSLSPSGGPQETQYF.